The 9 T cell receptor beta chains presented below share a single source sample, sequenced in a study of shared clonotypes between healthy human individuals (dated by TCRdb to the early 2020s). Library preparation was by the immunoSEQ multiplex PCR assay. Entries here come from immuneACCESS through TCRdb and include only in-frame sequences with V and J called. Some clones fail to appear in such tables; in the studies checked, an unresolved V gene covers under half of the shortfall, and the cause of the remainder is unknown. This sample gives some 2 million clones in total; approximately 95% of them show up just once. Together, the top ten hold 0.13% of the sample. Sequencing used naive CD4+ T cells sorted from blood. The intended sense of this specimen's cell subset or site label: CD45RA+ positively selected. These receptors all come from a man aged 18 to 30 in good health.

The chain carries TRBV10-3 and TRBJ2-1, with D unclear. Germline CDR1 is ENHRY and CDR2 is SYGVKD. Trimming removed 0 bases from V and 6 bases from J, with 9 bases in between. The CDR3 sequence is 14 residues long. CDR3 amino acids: CAISESKQINEQFF. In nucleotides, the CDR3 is TGTGCCATCAGTGAGTCGAAGCAGATCAATGAGCAGTTCTTC.

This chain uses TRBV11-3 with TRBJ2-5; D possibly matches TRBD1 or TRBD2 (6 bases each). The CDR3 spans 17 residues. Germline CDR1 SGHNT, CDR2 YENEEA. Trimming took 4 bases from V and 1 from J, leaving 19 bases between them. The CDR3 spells CASSSSRGASSQETQYF. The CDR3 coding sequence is TGTGCCAGCAGCTCCAGTAGGGGGGCATCTTCCCAAGAGACCCAGTACTTC. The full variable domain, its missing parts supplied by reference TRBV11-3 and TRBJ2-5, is EAGVVQSPRYKIIEKKQPVAFWCNPISGHNTLYWYLQNLGQGPELLIRYENEEAVDDSQLPKDRFSAERLKGVDSTLKIQPAELGDSAVYLCASSSSRGASSQETQYFGPGTRLLVL.

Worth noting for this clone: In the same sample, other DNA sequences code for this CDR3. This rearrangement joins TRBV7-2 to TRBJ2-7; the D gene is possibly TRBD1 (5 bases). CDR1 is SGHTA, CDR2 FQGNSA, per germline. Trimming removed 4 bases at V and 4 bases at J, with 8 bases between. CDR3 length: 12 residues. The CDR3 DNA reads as TGTGCCAGCAGCTCCCAGGGTTACGAGCAGTACTTC. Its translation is CASSSQGYEQYF.

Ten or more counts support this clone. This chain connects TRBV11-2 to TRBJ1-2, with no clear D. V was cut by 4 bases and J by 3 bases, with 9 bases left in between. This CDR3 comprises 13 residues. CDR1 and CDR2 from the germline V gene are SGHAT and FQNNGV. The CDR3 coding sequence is TGTGCCAGCAGCTCTCTTCTATACTATGGCTACACCTTC. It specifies CASSSLLYYGYTF.

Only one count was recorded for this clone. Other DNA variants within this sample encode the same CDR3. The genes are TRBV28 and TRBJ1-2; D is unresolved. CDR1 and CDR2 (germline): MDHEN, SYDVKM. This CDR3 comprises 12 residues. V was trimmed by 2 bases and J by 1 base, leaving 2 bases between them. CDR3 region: CASSLLNYGYTF. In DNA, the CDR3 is TGTGCCAGCAGTTTACTTAACTATGGCTACACCTTC.

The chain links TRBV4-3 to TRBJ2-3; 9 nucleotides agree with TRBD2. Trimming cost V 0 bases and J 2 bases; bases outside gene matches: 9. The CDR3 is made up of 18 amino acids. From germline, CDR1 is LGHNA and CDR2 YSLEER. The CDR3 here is CASSQDRPSGIYTDTQYF. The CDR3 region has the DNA TGCGCCAGCAGCCAAGATCGACCTAGCGGGATTTACACAGATACGCAGTATTTT.

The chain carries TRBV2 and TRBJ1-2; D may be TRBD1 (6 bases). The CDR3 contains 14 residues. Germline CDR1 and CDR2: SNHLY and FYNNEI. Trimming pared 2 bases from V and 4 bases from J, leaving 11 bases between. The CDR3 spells CASSERGQSYGYTF. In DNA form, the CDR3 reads TGTGCCAGCAGTGAACGGGGGCAGAGCTATGGCTACACCTTC.

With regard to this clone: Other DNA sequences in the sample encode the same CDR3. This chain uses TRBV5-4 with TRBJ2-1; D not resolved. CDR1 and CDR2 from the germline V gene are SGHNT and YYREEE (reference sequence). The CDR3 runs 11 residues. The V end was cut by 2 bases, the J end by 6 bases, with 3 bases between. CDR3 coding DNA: TGTGCCAGCAGCTTATCCAATGAGCAGTTCTTC. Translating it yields CASSLSNEQFF.

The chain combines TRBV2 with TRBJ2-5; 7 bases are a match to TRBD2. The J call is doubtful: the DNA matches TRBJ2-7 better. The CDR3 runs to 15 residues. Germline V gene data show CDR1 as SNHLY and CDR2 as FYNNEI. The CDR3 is CASSAESGEFYEQYF. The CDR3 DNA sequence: TGTGCCAGCAGCGCAGAGAGCGGGGAGTTCTACGAGCAGTACTTC.